The next 20 T cell receptor beta chains were all read from a single sample in a study of T cells in women clearing cervical HPV infection (dated by TCRdb to the late 2010s). The library relied on the immunoSEQ multiplex PCR assay. TCRdb stores this immuneACCESS table with in-frame sequences only. Part of the clones is absent; in the studies checked, under half of the shortfall reflects unresolved V genes, and no reason is known for the rest. The sample's clone listing holds about 30,000 clones. The top ten clonotypes cover about 4% of the sample. The sequencing sample was made of blood buffy coat. The receptors were sampled from a woman aged 18 to 75 with a cervical HPV16 infection that either progressed to CIN3+ or cleared (not recorded which).

In regard to this clone: Coverage ceases 3 residues before the CDR3 finishes, and the germline J gene fills in the end. V gene TRBV18 combines with J gene TRBJ2-1; D unclear. Germline V CDR1 and CDR2: KGHSH, LQKENI. Trimming removed 3 bases at V and 5 bases at J, with 11 bases between. This CDR3 contains 14 residues. The covered CDR3 bases are TGTGCCAGCTCACCGGCCCTGATCCACAATGAG. This codes for CASSPALIHNE. The CDR3 in its entirety is CASSPALIHNEQFF.

As concerns this clone: Read sequence stops 3 residues before the CDR3 end, and the germline J gene provides the missing end. The chain employs TRBV23-1 and TRBJ1-2; 10 nucleotides match TRBD1. TRBV23-1 is an ORF, with its function uncertain. The V segment lost 7 bases and the J segment 4 bases; nucleotides outside the gene matches: 6. The CDR3 is 14 amino acids. The sequenced part of the CDR3 DNA is TGCGCCAGCACCCTCCGGGACAGGGGCTATGGC. Amino acids: CASTLRDRGYG. The full-length CDR3 reads as CASTLRDRGYGYTF.

Worth noting for this clone: The DNA ends 3 residues before the CDR3 does, and the rest of the CDR3 is filled in from the germline J gene. The genes are TRBV5-4 and TRBJ2-1; no clear D gene. The germline gives CDR1 SGHNT, CDR2 YYREEE (reference sequence). Trimming shortened V by 2 bases and J by 9 bases, and 9 bases separated the two germline ends. The CDR3 is made up of 12 amino acids. Partial CDR3 DNA: TGTGCCAGCAGCTTACCAGGTGTTGAG. Translation gives CASSLPGVE. The whole CDR3 protein reads CASSLPGVEQFF.

Details on this clone: With the read ending 3 residues before the CDR3 end, the germline J gene is used to fill in that end. The chain has TRBV7-2 and TRBJ2-3; no firm D call. Trimming pared 3 bases from V and 0 bases from J, leaving 10 bases between. This CDR3 has 15 amino acids. The germline V gene has CDR1 SGHTA and CDR2 FQGNSA. The CDR3 DNA, read in part, is TGTGCCAGCAGCTTTGGCGGAGCTAGCACAGATACG. Protein product: CASSFGGASTDT. The complete CDR3 sequence is CASSFGGASTDTQYF.

In regard to this clone: Coverage ceases 3 residues before the CDR3 finishes, and the germline J gene fills in the end. The chain carries TRBV5-6 and TRBJ2-7, with TRBD1 identical over 7 bases. From germline, CDR1 is SGHDT and CDR2 YYEEEE. With V trimmed by 5 bases and J by 6 bases, 8 bases remained unmatched. The length of the CDR3 is 13 residues. The sequenced part of the CDR3 DNA is TGTGCCAGCAGTAGATCATACAGGGGCGAG. It is translated as CASSRSYRGE. The complete CDR3 protein is CASSRSYRGEQYF.

On this clone: Sequencing ends 3 residues short of the CDR3 end; the germline J gene provides the rest. This chain uses TRBV4-1 with TRBJ2-6; D possibly corresponds to TRBD2 (5 bases). Germline V CDR1 and CDR2: MGHRA, YSYEKL. The CDR3 contains 18 residues. V dropped 4 bases and J dropped 0 bases, with 16 bases sitting between them. Incomplete CDR3 DNA: TGCGCCAGCAGCCGTCTAATACCGGGGTCCTCTGGGGCCAACGTC. Amino acid sequence: CASSRLIPGSSGANV. The whole CDR3 is CASSRLIPGSSGANVLTF.

A word on this clone: The CDR3 end falls 3 residues outside the read, so it is completed with the germline J gene. The chain links TRBV29-1 to TRBJ2-7; 12 bases agree with TRBD2. The trim removed 6 bases at V and 6 bases at J, leaving 6 bases unmatched. The CDR3 extends over 13 amino acids. Germline-derived CDR1 and CDR2 are SQVTM and ANQGSEA. The chain's CDR3 is CSVGLAGFGEQYF. Partial CDR3 DNA: TGCAGCGTGGGACTAGCGGGTTTTGGCGAG.

The CDR3 DNA, read in part, is TGTGCCAGCAGCCTCCGTTCCTCTGGGGCCAACGTA. This codes for CASSLRSSGANV. The whole CDR3 is CASSLRSSGANVLFF. The chain links TRBV7-2 to TRBJ1-4; the D gene is possibly TRBD1 (5 bases). The read terminates 3 residues ahead of where the CDR3 ends, so the germline J gene completes it. The CDR3 totals 15 residues. The germline V gene has CDR1 SGHTA and CDR2 FQGNSA.

Note on this clone: The read finishes 3 residues shy of the CDR3 end, and the germline J gene is used to complete it. The rearrangement uses TRBV19 and TRBJ1-1, with TRBD1 identical over 10 bases. Trimming cost V 6 bases and J 1 base; bases outside gene matches: 8. The CDR3 contains 16 residues. Per the germline V gene, CDR1 is LNHDA and CDR2 is SQIVND (reference sequence). The covered CDR3 bases are TGTGCCAGTAGACAAGGACAGGGGGAGGCGAACACTGAA. Amino acids: CASRQGQGEANTE. The CDR3 in its entirety is CASRQGQGEANTEAFF.

Regarding this clone: The read is 3 residues too short to cover the CDR3 end, so that end is filled in from the germline J gene. The chain combines TRBV7-3 with TRBJ2-3; TRBD2 aligns across 13 bases. Germline values: CDR1 SGHTA, CDR2 FQGTGA. This CDR3 contains 14 residues. The CDR3 reads CASSTGTSGETQYF. CDR3 bases read: TGTGCCAGCAGCACGGGGACTAGCGGGGAGACG.

Details on this clone: The observed sequence ends 3 residues before the CDR3 terminus, with the missing tail filled in from the germline J gene. Within the sample, other DNA sequences also encode this same CDR3. The chain employs TRBV19 and TRBJ1-2, with 7 bases fitting TRBD1. The CDR3 spans 12 residues. With 10 bases clipped from V and 2 bases from J, the junction kept 4 bases outside the gene matches. Germline V CDR1 and CDR2: LNHDA, SQIVND (reference sequence). CDR3 DNA, as far as it was read: TGTGCCACCCAGGACAGGAACTATGGC. Amino acid sequence: CATQDRNYG. The full CDR3 protein is CATQDRNYGYTF. Drawing the rest from reference TRBV19 and TRBJ1-2, the complete variable domain is DGGITQSPKYLFRKEGQNVTLSCEQNLNHDAMYWYRQDPGQGLRLIYYSQIVNDFQKGDIAEGYSVSREKKESFPLTVTSAQKNPTAFYLCATQDRNYGYTFGSGTRLTVV.

Concerning this clone itself: The CDR3 goes on 3 residues after the read ends, and that part is filled in from the germline J gene. The chain couples TRBV19 to TRBJ1-5, with TRBD1 matching 10 bases. After removal of 5 bases from V and 5 bases from J, the junction contained 3 bases not matched to a gene. The CDR3 spans 14 residues. CDR1 is LNHDA, CDR2 SQIVND, per germline (reference sequence). CDR3 DNA, as far as it was read: TGTGCCAGTAGTGTGACAGGGGGCTATCAGCCC. It encodes CASSVTGGYQP. Given in full, the CDR3 is CASSVTGGYQPQHF.

Notes on this clone: The missing CDR3 end, 3 residues past where the read stops, is filled in from the germline J gene. This rearrangement joins TRBV19 to TRBJ1-6; TRBD1 matches at 7 bases. Germline CDR1 and CDR2: LNHDA and SQIVND (reference sequence). Trimming took 5 bases from V and 9 from J; bases not matched to a gene: 10. This CDR3 spans 15 amino acids. The sequenced CDR3 bases are TGTGCCAGTAGTTCTGGGGGACAGCTACTTTCACCC. Its protein product is CASSSGGQLLSP. The whole CDR3 is CASSSGGQLLSPLHF.

On this clone itself: The DNA ends 3 residues before the CDR3 does, and the rest of the CDR3 is filled in from the germline J gene. The rearrangement links TRBV5-6 to TRBJ2-5; D is perhaps TRBD1 or TRBD2 (6 bases each). The CDR3 contains 13 residues. Germline V gene lookup returns CDR1 SGHDT and CDR2 YYEEEE. The V end was cut by 6 bases, the J end by 5 bases, with 14 bases between. CDR3 amino acids: CASNIQGGETQYF. Incomplete CDR3 DNA: TGTGCCAGCAACATACAGGGAGGTGAGACC.

About this clone itself: Coverage ceases 3 residues before the CDR3 finishes, and the germline J gene fills in the end. The chain recombines TRBV20-1 with TRBJ2-7; the match to TRBD2 covers 9 bases. The CDR3 has 15 residues. J lost 3 bases, V lost 6 bases, and 12 bases had no gene match. The germline V gene encodes CDR1 DFQATT and CDR2 SNEGSKA (reference sequence). CDR3 DNA (partial): TGCAGTGCGAGCTTCAGGCGGCGGGAGGGCTACGAG. It translates to CSASFRRREGYE. The full CDR3 sequence reads CSASFRRREGYEQYF.

Points on this clone: Sequencing ends 3 residues short of the CDR3 end; the germline J gene provides the rest. The V and J genes are TRBV5-4 and TRBJ2-7; TRBD2 might be the D (6 bases). V shed 2 bases and J shed 6 bases, with 12 bases lying between them. Germline V gene sequence: CDR1 SGHNT, CDR2 YYREEE (reference sequence). This CDR3 is built from 13 residues. CDR3 DNA, as far as it was read: TGTGCCAGCAGCTTCCAAAGGGGAGGCGAG. It translates to CASSFQRGGE. The CDR3 reads in full as CASSFQRGGEQYF. The entire variable domain, with the rest obtained from reference TRBV5-4 and TRBJ2-7, is as follows: ETGVTQSPTHLIKTRGQQVTLRCSSQSGHNTVSWYQQALGQGPQFIFQYYREEENGRGNFPPRFSGLQFPNYSSELNVNALELDDSALYLCASSFQRGGEQYFGPGTRLTVT.

Note on this clone: The read ends 3 residues before the CDR3 terminus; that terminus is restored from the germline J gene. This chain joins TRBV5-1 and TRBJ2-1; TRBD1 matches at 7 bases. Germline CDR1 and CDR2: SGHRS and YFSETQ. J gave up 7 bases and V 0 bases, and 4 bases lay outside the gene matches. The CDR3 runs 14 residues. Partial CDR3 DNA: TGCGCCAGCAGCTTGGCCGAACAGGGGAATGAG. Amino acid sequence: CASSLAEQGNE. The whole CDR3 is CASSLAEQGNEQFF.

As regards this clone: The sequence runs out 3 residues before the end of the CDR3; the remainder is reconstructed from the germline J gene. The V call is TRBV6-2 or TRBV6-3, the J call TRBJ1-5; D gene unclear. From germline, CDR1 is MNHEY and CDR2 SVGEGT. The V end was cut by 2 bases, the J end by 3 bases, with 11 bases between. The CDR3 loop spans 15 amino acids. CDR3 amino acids: CASSYSGGPNQPQHF. The covered CDR3 bases are TGTGCCAGCAGTTACAGTGGAGGGCCCAATCAGCCC.

With respect to this clone: Sequencing ends 3 residues short of the CDR3 end; the germline J gene provides the rest. The V gene is TRBV2, the J gene TRBJ2-3; 9 bases map to TRBD2. This CDR3 spans 15 amino acids. The V segment lost 0 bases and the J segment 5 bases; nucleotides outside the gene matches: 3. CDR1 and CDR2 (germline): SNHLY, FYNNEI. The sequenced CDR3 bases are TGTGCCAGCAGTGAAGCTAGCGGGAGTGGAGATACG. Encoded protein: CASSEASGSGDT. The complete CDR3 sequence is CASSEASGSGDTQYF. Supplemented by reference TRBV2 and TRBJ2-3, the full variable domain reads EPEVTQTPSHQVTQMGQEVILRCVPISNHLYFYWYRQILGQKVEFLVSFYNNEISEKSEIFDDQFSVERPDGSNFTLKIRSTKLEDSAMYFCASSEASGSGDTQYFGPGTRLTVL.

About this clone itself: The read stops 3 residues short of the end of the CDR3; the missing end is completed from the germline J gene. The chain employs TRBV14 and TRBJ2-1, with D hard to call. Germline CDR1 SGHDN, CDR2 FVKESK. V was clipped by 4 bases and J by 0 bases, with 10 bases between them. CDR3 size: 15 residues. The CDR3 DNA, read in part, is TGTGCCAGCAGCCGCGACATCCTCTCCTACAATGAG. Translated, it gives CASSRDILSYNE. The entire CDR3 protein reads CASSRDILSYNEQFF.